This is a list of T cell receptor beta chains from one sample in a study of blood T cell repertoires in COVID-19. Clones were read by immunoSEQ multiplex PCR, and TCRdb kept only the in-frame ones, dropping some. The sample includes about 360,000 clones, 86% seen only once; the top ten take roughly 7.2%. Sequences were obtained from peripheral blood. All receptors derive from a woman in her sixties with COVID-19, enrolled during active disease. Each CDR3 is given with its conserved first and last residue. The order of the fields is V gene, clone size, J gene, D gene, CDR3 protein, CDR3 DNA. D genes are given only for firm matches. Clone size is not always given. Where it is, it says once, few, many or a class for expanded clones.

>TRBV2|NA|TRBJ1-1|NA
CASRYGRTEAFF
TGTGCCAGCAGATATGGGAGGACTGAAGCTTTCTTT
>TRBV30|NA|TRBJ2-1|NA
CAWDPRGSSYNEQFF
TGTGCCTGGGACCCAAGGGGGAGCTCCTACAATGAGCAGTTCTTC
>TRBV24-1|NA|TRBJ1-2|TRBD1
CATSDLIDRAHGYTF
TGTGCCACCAGTGATTTGATAGACAGGGCTCATGGCTACACCTTC
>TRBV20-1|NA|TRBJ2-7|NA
CSASPGSKQYF
TGCAGTGCTAGCCCCGGGTCGAAGCAGTACTTC
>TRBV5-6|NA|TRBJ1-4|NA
CASSSRQVANEKLFF
TGTGCCAGCAGCTCCAGACAGGTAGCTAATGAAAAACTGTTTTTT
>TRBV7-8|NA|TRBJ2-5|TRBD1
CASSLRFAGQGPGETQYF
TGTGCCAGCAGCTTACGGTTCGCCGGACAGGGGCCGGGGGAGACCCAGTACTTC
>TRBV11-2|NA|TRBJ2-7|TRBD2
CASSSGTGGPHEQYF
TGTGCCAGCAGCTCCGGGACGGGGGGACCCCACGAGCAGTACTTC
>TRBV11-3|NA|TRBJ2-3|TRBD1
CASSSQSTGGADTQYF
TGTGCCAGCAGCTCTCAATCGACAGGGGGAGCAGATACGCAGTATTTT
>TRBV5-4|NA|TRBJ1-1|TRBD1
CASSLPGQGHTEAFF
TGTGCCAGCAGCCTCCCCGGACAGGGTCACACTGAAGCTTTCTTT
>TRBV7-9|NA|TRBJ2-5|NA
CASCSEEETQYF
TGTGCCAGCTGTAGTGAGGAAGAGACCCAGTACTTC
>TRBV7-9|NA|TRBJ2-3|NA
CASSWDFQRGTDTQYF
TGTGCCAGCAGCTGGGACTTCCAGAGGGGCACAGATACGCAGTATTTT
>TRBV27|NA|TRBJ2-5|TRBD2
CASSLFFGGTEGETQYF
TGTGCCAGCAGTTTATTCTTCGGGGGGACGGAGGGAGAGACCCAGTACTTC
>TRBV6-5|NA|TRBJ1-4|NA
CASMAGRGEKLFF
TGTGCCAGCATGGCAGGGCGTGGGGAAAAACTGTTTTTT
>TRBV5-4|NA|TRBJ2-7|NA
CASSFSHEVEPYEQYF
TGTGCCAGCAGCTTTAGCCATGAAGTTGAACCCTACGAGCAGTACTTC
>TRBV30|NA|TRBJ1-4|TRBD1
CAWSKGAGWEKLFF
TGTGCCTGGAGTAAGGGGGCAGGATGGGAAAAACTGTTTTTT
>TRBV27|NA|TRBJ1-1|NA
CASSLSRGRSNTEAFF
TGTGCCAGCAGTTTATCTCGGGGGAGGTCGAACACTGAAGCTTTCTTT
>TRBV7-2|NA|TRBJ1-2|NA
CASSLGTENYGYTF
TGTGCCAGCAGCTTAGGGACAGAGAACTATGGCTACACCTTC
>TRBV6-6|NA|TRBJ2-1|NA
CASSYRESYNEQFF
TGTGCCAGCAGTTACAGGGAGTCCTACAATGAGCAGTTCTTC
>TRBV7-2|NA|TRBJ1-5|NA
CASSYRDNGALRQPQHF
TGTGCCAGCAGCTATCGGGACAACGGCGCGTTACGACAGCCCCAGCATTTT
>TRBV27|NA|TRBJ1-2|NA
CASSLLGSYGGYTF
TGTGCCAGCAGTTTACTCGGGTCCTACGGTGGCTACACCTTC
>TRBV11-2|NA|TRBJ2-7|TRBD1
CASSLGQGDSYEQYF
TGTGCCAGCAGCTTAGGACAGGGAGACTCCTACGAGCAGTACTTC
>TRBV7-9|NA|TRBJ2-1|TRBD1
CASSLETLTGALEQFF
TGTGCCAGCAGCTTGGAGACGCTTACAGGGGCGCTTGAGCAGTTCTTC
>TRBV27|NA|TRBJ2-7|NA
CASRSPGARDEQYF
TGTGCCAGCAGGTCCCCTGGGGCTCGGGACGAGCAGTACTTC
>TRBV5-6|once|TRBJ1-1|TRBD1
CASSRRRGRTEAFF
TGTGCCAGCAGCCGGCGCAGGGGGCGGACTGAAGCTTTCTTT
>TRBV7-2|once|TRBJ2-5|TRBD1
CASSSHPRDRGRETQYF
TGTGCCAGCAGCTCCCACCCCAGGGACAGGGGGAGAGAGACCCAGTACTTC
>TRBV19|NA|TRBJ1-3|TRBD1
CASSHDRGSGNTIYF
TGTGCCAGTAGCCACGACAGGGGCTCTGGAAACACCATATATTTT
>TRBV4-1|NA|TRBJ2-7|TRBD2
CASSQDSSGVYEQYF
TGCGCCAGCAGCCAAGATTCTAGCGGGGTGTACGAGCAGTACTTC
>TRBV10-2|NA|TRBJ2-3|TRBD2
CASRTSGASTDTQYF
TGCGCCAGCAGGACTAGCGGGGCGAGCACAGATACGCAGTATTTT